The 30 T cell receptor beta chains reported below all come from one sample, sequenced in a study of blood T cell repertoires in COVID-19. Sequenced by immunoSEQ multiplex PCR; TCRdb stores in-frame clones only, minus some. The repertoire includes approximately 290,000 clones, about 89% of them detected once, and around 0.84% sits in the top ten. Specimen: peripheral blood. The receptors were sampled from a man in his thirties or forties with acute or convalescent COVID-19.

The chain employs TRBV19 and TRBJ2-7; D unclear. Germline CDR1 is LNHDA and CDR2 is SQIVND (reference sequence). There are 14 residues in the CDR3. V shed 0 bases and J shed 2 bases, with 8 bases lying between them. CDR3 sequence (DNA): TGTGCCAGTAGTATAGAAACCGGTACCTACGAGCAGTACTTC. It codes for CASSIETGTYEQYF.

CDR3 residues: CASILDNGAGAQYF. The CDR3 DNA reads as TGTGCCAGCATTTTAGACAATGGGGCAGGGGCCCAGTACTTC. This chain connects TRBV2 to TRBJ2-5; perhaps TRBD1 as D (6 bases). V lost 7 bases to trimming and J lost 9 bases, with 21 bases between them. The germline V gene encodes CDR1 SNHLY and CDR2 FYNNEI. This CDR3 has 14 residues.

The CDR3: CASKSGGSGNTIYF. The CDR3 DNA reads as TGTGCCAGCAAAAGCGGGGGCTCTGGAAACACCATATATTTT. The V call is TRBV28, the J call TRBJ1-3, with D possibly TRBD1 on 5 matching bases. Trimming stripped 7 bases from V and 0 bases from J, with 10 bases between. Germline V gives CDR1 MDHEN, CDR2 SYDVKM. The CDR3 consists of 14 residues.

V usage is TRBV3-1 (or the pseudogene TRBV3-2) and J usage is TRBJ2-1; D gene unclear. Germline V lookup: CDR1 LGHDT, CDR2 YNNKEL (reference sequence). V dropped 1 base and J dropped 9 bases, with 7 bases sitting between them. The CDR3 runs to 12 residues. CDR3 nucleotide sequence: TGTGCCAGCAGCCAAGTGATTAGTGAGCAGTTCTTC. This gives the protein CASSQVISEQFF.

The chain carries TRBV18 and TRBJ2-1, with a weak D call TRBD2 (7 bases). V was cut by 3 bases and J by 4 bases, with 13 bases left in between. CDR1 KGHSH and CDR2 LQKENI come from the germline V gene. There are 15 residues in the CDR3. This CDR3 reads CASSPLGGEYNEQFF. CDR3 nucleotide sequence: TGTGCCAGCTCACCTTTAGGGGGGGAATACAATGAGCAGTTCTTC. Together with reference TRBV18 and TRBJ2-1, the CDR3 gives the full variable domain: NAGVMQNPRHLVRRRGQEARLRCSPMKGHSHVYWYRQLPEEGLKFMVYLQKENIIDESGMPKERFSAEFPKEGPSILRIQQVVRGDSAAYFCASSPLGGEYNEQFFGPGTRLTVL.

V and J are TRBV19 and TRBJ1-1; 7 bases fit TRBD1. The CDR3 is 14 residues long. The germline CDR1 and CDR2 sequences are LNHDA and SQIVND (reference sequence). The J segment lost 0 bases and the V segment lost 4 bases, leaving 2 bases of the junction unmatched. This CDR3 is CASSTGGLNTEAFF. In DNA, the CDR3 is TGTGCCAGTAGTACAGGGGGATTGAACACTGAAGCTTTCTTT.

V usage is TRBV5-1 and J usage is TRBJ2-7, with D unclear. The CDR3 totals 12 residues. Germline V gene sequence: CDR1 SGHRS, CDR2 YFSETQ. The ends were cut back, 7 bases at V and 3 bases at J, with 11 bases in the middle. The CDR3 bases are TGCGCCAGCCGAGTTTCGAACTACGAGCAGTACTTC. This translates into CASRVSNYEQYF.

The gene calls are TRBV28 and TRBJ1-1; 10 bases align to TRBD1. In germline, CDR1 is MDHEN, CDR2 SYDVKM. This CDR3 comprises 14 residues. J lost 11 bases, V lost 5 bases, and 11 bases had no gene match. The CDR3 DNA follows: TGTGCCAGCAGTACATACTCCGGGACAGGGGCGGCTTTCTTT. It codes for CASSTYSGTGAAFF. Filled out from reference TRBV28 and TRBJ1-1, the complete variable domain reads DVKVTQSSRYLVKRTGEKVFLECVQDMDHENMFWYRQDPGLGLRLIYFSYDVKMKEKGDIPEGYSVSREKKERFSLILESASTNQTSMYLCASSTYSGTGAAFFGQGTRLTVV.

In the case of this clone: Distinct nucleotide sequences in the sample also encode this CDR3. The chain employs TRBV6-5 and TRBJ1-1; tentatively, D is TRBD1 (5 bases). Trimming took 5 bases from V and 1 from J, leaving 8 bases between them. Germline lookup yields CDR1 MNHEY and CDR2 SVGAGI. The CDR3 consists of 13 residues. The chain's CDR3 is CASSQGRNTEAFF. CDR3 DNA sequence: TGTGCCAGCAGTCAGGGTCGGAACACTGAAGCTTTCTTT.

This clone was counted only a few times. The chain employs TRBV6-5 and TRBJ1-5, with D possibly matching TRBD1 (5 bases). This CDR3 has 15 residues. The germline gives CDR1 MNHEY, CDR2 SVGAGI. V gave up 6 bases and J gave up 7 bases, with 19 bases separating them. The CDR3 reads CASSYDSQVWQPQHF. The CDR3 DNA is TGTGCCAGCAGCTACGACAGCCAGGTATGGCAGCCCCAGCATTTT.

The rearrangement joins TRBV20-1 to TRBJ1-4; D gene uncertain. With 6 bases removed from V and 8 bases from J, the gap between germline ends came to 10 bases. This CDR3 has 11 amino acids. CDR1 is DFQATT, CDR2 SNEGSKA, per germline (reference sequence). The CDR3 region has the DNA TGCAGTGCAACCTACGTCGAAAAACTGTTTTTT. It encodes CSATYVEKLFF.

The chain is built from TRBV3-1 (or the pseudogene TRBV3-2) and TRBJ2-5, with D possibly TRBD2 on 6 matching bases. The V gene's germline CDR1 is LGHDT and CDR2 YNNKEL (reference sequence). V lost 6 bases and J lost 2, with 19 bases in between. The CDR3 is made up of 16 amino acids. The DNA of the CDR3 is TGTGCCAGCAGTCACCTAGGGAGGACATCTCAAGAGACCCAGTACTTC. Its translation is CASSHLGRTSQETQYF.

The chain combines TRBV30 with TRBJ1-2, with D possibly matching TRBD1 (5 bases). Germline V gene sequence: CDR1 GTSNPN, CDR2 SVGIG (reference sequence). The CDR3 has 13 amino acids. Trimming removed 0 bases from V and 10 bases from J, with 15 bases in between. The CDR3: CAWSVGGGSLYTF. The CDR3 bases are TGTGCCTGGAGTGTTGGGGGAGGGAGTCTCTACACCTTC.

The gene calls are TRBV7-9 and TRBJ2-6; 9 bases map to TRBD1. J was trimmed by 0 bases and V by 8 bases; bases with no gene match: 5. CDR3 length: 16 amino acids. Per the germline V gene, CDR1 is SEHNR and CDR2 is FQNEAQ (reference sequence). The CDR3 reads CASVGQGSSGANVLTF. CDR3 sequence (DNA): TGTGCCAGCGTGGGACAGGGAAGCTCTGGGGCCAACGTCCTGACTTTC.

The chain carries TRBV7-9 and TRBJ1-6; 10 nucleotides line up with TRBD1. V lost 2 bases, J lost 14 bases, and 12 bases stayed unmatched. The germline V gene has CDR1 SEHNR and CDR2 FQNEAQ (reference sequence). The CDR3 has 16 residues. As DNA, the CDR3 is TGTGCCAGCAGCTTAACCTGGGACAGGGGTACAGTTTCCCTCCACTTT. It encodes CASSLTWDRGTVSLHF. Together with reference TRBV7-9 and TRBJ1-6, the CDR3 gives the full variable domain: DTGVSQNPRHKITKRGQNVTFRCDPISEHNRLYWYRQTLGQGPEFLTYFQNEAQLEKSRLLSDRFSAERPKGSFSTLEIQRTEQGDSAMYLCASSLTWDRGTVSLHFGNGTRLTVT.

This chain joins TRBV6-6 and TRBJ2-7; TRBD1 matches 9 bases. The CDR3 has 13 residues. In germline, CDR1 is MNHNY, CDR2 SVGAGI (reference sequence). Trimming at V came to 5 bases and at J to 2 bases, leaving 1 base not matched to a gene. CDR3 sequence (DNA): TGTGCCAGCAGTGACAGGGGGGCCTACGAGCAGTACTTC. This encodes CASSDRGAYEQYF.

CDR3 residues: CASSFPGTGRYEQYF. In nucleotides, the CDR3 is TGCGCCAGCAGCTTCCCCGGGACAGGGCGCTACGAGCAGTACTTC. The chain links TRBV4-1 to TRBJ2-7; 9 bases fit TRBD1. The junction had 8 bases not matched to a gene; V was cut back by 5 bases and J by 3 bases. Looked up from germline, CDR1 is MGHRA and CDR2 is YSYEKL. This CDR3 comprises 15 residues.

The J gene is TRBJ1-5, the V gene TRBV27, with 7 bases aligning to TRBD1. The V and J ends lost 6 bases and 5 bases, in that order; junction bases with no gene match: 16. Germline V lookup: CDR1 MNHEY, CDR2 SMNVEV (reference sequence). The CDR3 loop spans 17 amino acids. The chain's CDR3 is CASSSLTDRDWHQPQHF. The CDR3 DNA is TGTGCCAGCAGCTCTTTAACCGACAGGGACTGGCATCAGCCCCAGCATTTT.

The chain recombines TRBV7-3 with TRBJ2-2; 8 bases align to TRBD2. Trimming cost V 1 base and J 3 bases; bases outside gene matches: 4. Germline V gene data show CDR1 as SGHTA and CDR2 as FQGTGA. This CDR3 comprises 16 residues. The CDR3 loop is CASSLRASGYTGELFF. In DNA, the CDR3 is TGTGCCAGCAGCTTAAGAGCTAGCGGGTACACCGGGGAGCTGTTTTTT.

The chain employs TRBV30 and TRBJ1-4; D gene uncertain. Germline V lookup: CDR1 GTSNPN, CDR2 SVGIG (reference sequence). V was shortened by 3 bases and J by 8 bases, with 10 bases between the two germline ends. The CDR3 extends over 12 amino acids. The CDR3 spells CAWRTTVEKLFF. The DNA for the CDR3 is TGTGCCTGGAGAACTACGGTCGAAAAACTGTTTTTT.

This rearrangement joins TRBV9 to TRBJ1-4; 10 bases match TRBD1. Germline V lookup: CDR1 SGDLS, CDR2 YYNGEE. The CDR3 is 16 amino acids. V shed 2 bases and J 8 bases; nucleotides not matched to a gene: 9. CDR3 residues: CASSVSSGQGGEKLFF. The DNA of the CDR3 is TGTGCCAGCAGCGTTTCGTCAGGACAGGGGGGCGAAAAACTGTTTTTT.

This chain joins TRBV4-1 and TRBJ2-7; 7 nucleotides agree with TRBD1. V trimming: 1 base; J trimming: 2 bases; junction bases outside the gene matches: 2. The germline V gene has CDR1 MGHRA and CDR2 YSYEKL. This CDR3 spans 14 amino acids. The CDR3 loop is CASSQGGQTYEQYF. CDR3 bases: TGCGCCAGCAGCCAAGGGGGACAGACCTACGAGCAGTACTTC.

The rearrangement links TRBV12-5 to TRBJ2-5; 9 bases fit TRBD2. J gave up 4 bases and V 5 bases, and 14 bases lay outside the gene matches. Per the germline V gene, CDR1 is LGHNT and CDR2 is FRNRAP. CDR3 length equals 17 residues. CDR3 in DNA: TGTGCTAGTGGTATATTAGTAAGCGGGGGGCCGCCAGAGACCCAGTACTTC. This sequence encodes CASGILVSGGPPETQYF.

The chain uses TRBV30 and TRBJ2-1, with TRBD1 matching over 7 bases. Germline V CDR1 and CDR2: GTSNPN, SVGIG (reference sequence). The CDR3 loop spans 14 amino acids. Losses at the gene ends were 4 bases for V and 2 bases for J; bases not matched to a gene: 5. The CDR3 nucleotides read TGTGCCTGGAAGCCGGGACAGACCTACAATGAGCAGTTCTTC. It is translated as CAWKPGQTYNEQFF.

The V and J genes are TRBV5-1 and TRBJ2-5, with TRBD2 identical over 9 bases. Per germline, CDR1 SGHRS and CDR2 YFSETQ. The CDR3 runs to 14 residues. Unmatched junction bases numbered 4, after V lost 2 bases and J lost 5 bases. For the CDR3, the DNA is TGCGCCAGCAGCTTTCAGCGGGGGGAGGAGACCCAGTACTTC. It translates to CASSFQRGEETQYF.

The V gene is TRBV27, the J gene TRBJ1-4; the match to TRBD1 covers 9 bases. CDR3 length equals 14 residues. With 3 bases clipped from V and 7 bases from J, the junction kept 3 bases outside the gene matches. Germline CDR1 MNHEY, CDR2 SMNVEV (reference sequence). The DNA of the CDR3 is TGTGCCAGCAGTTTTAACAGGGGGCTTGAAAAACTGTTTTTT. Its protein is CASSFNRGLEKLFF.

In its sample, this clone was seen once. The chain is built from TRBV7-2 and TRBJ2-7; a weak D match, TRBD1 (6 bases). Trimming took 2 bases from V and 9 from J, leaving 17 bases between them. The CDR3 consists of 14 residues. The germline gives CDR1 SGHTA, CDR2 FQGNSA. The CDR3 DNA follows: TGTGCCAGCAGCTTAAACCGGGACAAGGTTCGGCAGTACTTC. It specifies CASSLNRDKVRQYF.

The chain employs TRBV9 and TRBJ2-5; 10 positions match TRBD2. Unmatched junction bases numbered 4, after V lost 3 bases and J lost 2 bases. This CDR3 has 15 amino acids. CDR1 and CDR2 (germline): SGDLS, YYNGEE. DNA of the CDR3: TGTGCCAGCAGCGAAGCGGGGGGGCGGCAAGAGACCCAGTACTTC. Residues: CASSEAGGRQETQYF.

The chain employs TRBV6-5 and TRBJ1-4; possible D gene TRBD1, 6 bases. The CDR3 spans 15 residues. Germline V gives CDR1 MNHEY, CDR2 SVGAGI. The V end lost 6 bases, the J end lost 8 bases, and 19 bases lay between the germline ends. In DNA, the CDR3 is TGTGCCAGCAGGGACGGATCACAGGGAGGGGAAAAACTGTTTTTT. Its translation: CASRDGSQGGEKLFF.

This rearrangement joins TRBV18 to TRBJ1-1; D is possibly TRBD1 (5 bases). Germline V gene lookup returns CDR1 KGHSH and CDR2 LQKENI. V lost 8 bases and J lost 7, with 14 bases in between. This CDR3 has 12 residues. DNA of the CDR3: TGTGCCAGCACCAGGCGGGACGGTGAAGCTTTCTTT. Protein product: CASTRRDGEAFF.